The clone carrying this TCR beta chain has a count of ten or more. Its cognate antigen is unknown. The data originate from a study of T cell repertoires in cytomegalovirus infection. Study-wide background: Public TCR beta signatures were indicative of both CMV infection and a matching HLA type. Study-level results: There were carriers of CMV plus the relevant HLA, and cumulative public TCR beta family frequency identified them.

TCRdb reprocessed the reads with MiXCR, giving one entry per CDR3 protein. The sample records around 190,000 distinct CDR3 sequences, around 14% being singletons. This CDR3 comprises 15 residues. V lost 1 base, J lost 4 bases, and 11 bases lay in between. Germline-derived CDR1 and CDR2 are SGHTA and FQGNSA. Sequenced input: PBMCs. The chain uses TRBV7-2 and TRBJ1-3; no reliable D call. This sequence was found in a human donor in good health (CMV status not recorded). Some clones in this sample may be carry-over from other donors' samples. The CDR3: CASSLDGNKGNTIYF. As DNA, the CDR3 is TGTGCCAGCAGCTTAGACGGGAACAAAGGAAACACCATATATTTT.